This TCR beta chain was sequenced for a study of CD8 T cells in Susac syndrome. The T cells that were sequenced for TCR beta were CD8+ and CD4+ cells from blood. V dropped 6 bases and J dropped 9 bases, with 15 bases sitting between them. The CDR3 has 14 residues. The germline CDR1 and CDR2 sequences are MNHEY and SMNVEV (reference sequence). RNA totalling about 0.5 to 1 ug underwent reverse transcription with random hexamers. From the immunoSEQ multiplex PCR reads, TCRdb called clonotypes with MiXCR, one entry per CDR3 protein. The table has under 55,000 distinct CDR3 sequences, 93% seen once; the top ten hold 0.4% to 0.55%.

The TCR originated in a human donor with multiple sclerosis. Material: CD8+ T cells from PBMCs. This rearrangement joins TRBV27 to TRBJ1-6; tentatively, D is TRBD1 (5 bases). CDR3 DNA: TGTGCCAGCAGCCATGACCCAAGGGGTTCACCCCTCCACTTT. It encodes CASSHDPRGSPLHF.